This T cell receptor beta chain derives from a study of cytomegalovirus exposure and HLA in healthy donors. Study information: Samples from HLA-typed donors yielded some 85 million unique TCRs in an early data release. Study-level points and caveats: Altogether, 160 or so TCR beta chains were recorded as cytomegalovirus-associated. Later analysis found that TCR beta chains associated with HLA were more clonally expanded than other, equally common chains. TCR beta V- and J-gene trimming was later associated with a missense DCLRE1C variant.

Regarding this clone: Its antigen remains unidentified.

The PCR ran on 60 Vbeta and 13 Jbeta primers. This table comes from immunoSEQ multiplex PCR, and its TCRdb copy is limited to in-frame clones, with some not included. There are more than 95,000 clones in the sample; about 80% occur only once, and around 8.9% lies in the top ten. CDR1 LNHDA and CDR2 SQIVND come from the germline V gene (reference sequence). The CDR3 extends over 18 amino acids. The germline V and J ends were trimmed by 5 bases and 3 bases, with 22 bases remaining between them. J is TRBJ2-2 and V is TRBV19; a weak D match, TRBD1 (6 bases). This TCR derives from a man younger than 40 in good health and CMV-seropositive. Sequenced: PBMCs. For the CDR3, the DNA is TGTGCCAGTAGTCGTCCGCGAGGGGGTGTTGAGGACACCGGGGAGCTGTTTTTT. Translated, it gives CASSRPRGGVEDTGELFF.